This is a list of T cell receptor beta chains from one sample in a study of blood T cell repertoires in COVID-19. Clones were sequenced by immunoSEQ multiplex PCR, and TCRdb holds only the in-frame ones, with some missing. The data hold 310,000 or so clones, with around nine tenths observed a single time. Sample: peripheral blood. The origin of the receptors is a woman aged 50 to 60 with active or convalescent COVID-19. Both conserved end residues are part of each CDR3. Fields, in order: V gene, J gene, CDR3 protein.

V gene: TRBV15
J gene: TRBJ2-4
CDR3 protein: CATAPGTGGNIQYF

V gene: TRBV24-1
J gene: TRBJ2-3
CDR3 protein: CATSGGRLAGSSTDTQYF

V gene: TRBV30
J gene: TRBJ2-1
CDR3 protein: CAWSVLEGANEQFF

V gene: TRBV6-5
J gene: TRBJ1-5
CDR3 protein: CASSQGPGGSQPQHF

V gene: TRBV5-1
J gene: TRBJ2-3
CDR3 protein: CASTDSGGTDTQYF

V gene: TRBV7-8
J gene: TRBJ2-7
CDR3 protein: CASSSGGGYEQYF

V gene: TRBV7-2
J gene: TRBJ2-3
CDR3 protein: CASSTRLAGGWDTQYF

V gene: TRBV13
J gene: TRBJ2-3
CDR3 protein: CASSPQGSLQRYF

V gene: TRBV24-1
J gene: TRBJ2-1
CDR3 protein: CATSVGGILYNEQFF

V gene: TRBV5-1
J gene: TRBJ1-1
CDR3 protein: CASSFTLSDTEAFF

V gene: TRBV27
J gene: TRBJ2-2
CDR3 protein: CASSLGGATGELFF

V gene: TRBV19
J gene: TRBJ2-7
CDR3 protein: CASSIFLQTGYYEQYF

V gene: TRBV5-1
J gene: TRBJ1-1
CDR3 protein: CASSWNRADTEAFF

V gene: TRBV4-3
J gene: TRBJ1-5
CDR3 protein: CASSQDRQGNQPQHF

V gene: TRBV15
J gene: TRBJ1-5
CDR3 protein: CATSRGVHGGIQPQHF

V gene: TRBV7-2
J gene: TRBJ1-3
CDR3 protein: CASSFNTISGNTIYF

V gene: TRBV7-6
J gene: TRBJ2-7
CDR3 protein: CASSLGTSASYEQYF

V gene: TRBV7-9
J gene: TRBJ1-2
CDR3 protein: CASSSYGSNYGYTF

V gene: TRBV7-3
J gene: TRBJ2-5
CDR3 protein: CASSLSQGAAETQYF

V gene: TRBV29-1
J gene: TRBJ2-3
CDR3 protein: CSVLERGGDTQYF

V gene: TRBV2
J gene: TRBJ2-1
CDR3 protein: CASREDGQGYNEQFF

V gene: TRBV28
J gene: TRBJ1-2
CDR3 protein: CASSLFGSNYGYTF

V gene: TRBV12-3/TRBV12-4
J gene: TRBJ2-7
CDR3 protein: CASRPGGLYEQYF

V gene: TRBV6-2/TRBV6-3
J gene: TRBJ1-2
CDR3 protein: CASSPDRGPPYGYTF

V gene: TRBV4-3
J gene: TRBJ2-1
CDR3 protein: CASSQQEEAGFNEQFF

V gene: TRBV29-1
J gene: TRBJ2-7
CDR3 protein: CSVVGRDLPYEQYF

V gene: TRBV20-1
J gene: TRBJ1-6
CDR3 protein: CSASDSSYNSPLHF

V gene: TRBV6-6
J gene: TRBJ1-2
CDR3 protein: CASSYDRVGGYTF

V gene: TRBV27
J gene: TRBJ2-2
CDR3 protein: CASSLEAGELFF

V gene: TRBV5-1
J gene: TRBJ1-2
CDR3 protein: CASSSGQDYGYTF

V gene: TRBV14
J gene: TRBJ1-2
CDR3 protein: CASSQVTGKTNYGYTF

V gene: TRBV6-4
J gene: TRBJ1-6
CDR3 protein: CASSRDDSSGSPLHF

V gene: TRBV9
J gene: TRBJ2-7
CDR3 protein: CASSVGTGGFYEQYF

V gene: TRBV11-1
J gene: TRBJ2-3
CDR3 protein: CASSLVGRETQYF

V gene: TRBV6-5
J gene: TRBJ1-6
CDR3 protein: CASRGQGNNSPLHF

V gene: TRBV11-3
J gene: TRBJ1-4
CDR3 protein: CASSSRTGDKLFF

V gene: TRBV29-1
J gene: TRBJ1-2
CDR3 protein: CSVLAVRGFGGYTF

V gene: TRBV10-3
J gene: TRBJ1-1
CDR3 protein: CAIREQDAPMNTEAFF

V gene: TRBV27
J gene: TRBJ2-2
CDR3 protein: CASSLTGNTGELFF

V gene: TRBV28
J gene: TRBJ2-3
CDR3 protein: CASSSPISGSEDTQYF

V gene: TRBV10-3
J gene: TRBJ1-1
CDR3 protein: CAIKAGPEAFF

V gene: TRBV9
J gene: TRBJ1-5
CDR3 protein: CASSVSGSNQPQHF

V gene: TRBV2
J gene: TRBJ2-7
CDR3 protein: CASSESSVSGQYF

V gene: TRBV6-5
J gene: TRBJ1-2
CDR3 protein: CASSPDSFYGYTF

V gene: TRBV6-5
J gene: TRBJ1-5
CDR3 protein: CASSQTGNSNQPQHF

V gene: TRBV6-5
J gene: TRBJ2-7
CDR3 protein: CASSSGFEQYF

V gene: TRBV6-5
J gene: TRBJ2-1
CDR3 protein: CASSRTGNHNEQFF

V gene: TRBV25-1
J gene: TRBJ1-1
CDR3 protein: CASISGRTEAFF

V gene: TRBV5-1
J gene: TRBJ2-2
CDR3 protein: CASIPRAYTGELFF